This T cell receptor (beta chain) appears in the sequencing data of a study of blood T cell repertoires in COVID-19. V lost 0 bases and J lost 3, with 27 bases in between. The germline CDR1 and CDR2 sequences are SGHTA and FQGTGA. The CDR3 has 20 amino acids. The protocol was immunoSEQ multiplex PCR, while the TCRdb copy is restricted to in-frame clones and leaves out a portion. The sample yields 150,000 to 200,000 clones, approximately 86% seen once. The chain carries TRBV7-3 and TRBJ2-7; weak D call: TRBD1 (5 bases). What was sequenced was PBMCs or T cells enriched from blood (not recorded which). This TCR derives from a woman under 40 who had recovered from COVID-19. Here the CDR3 DNA reads TGTGCCAGCAGCTTAACCGCGGCGGTGAAGGGGCTACCCGATTTCTACGAGCAGTACTTC. It translates to CASSLTAAVKGLPDFYEQYF.